Below, 7 T cell receptor beta chains from the same sample are listed, as sequenced in a study of blood T cell repertoires in COVID-19. TCRdb keeps only in-frame clones here, not all; method: immunoSEQ multiplex PCR. Of around 190,000 clones listed, roughly 84% were seen once; the top ten hold 3.2%. Sequencing was carried out using PBMCs or T cells enriched from blood (not recorded which). The origin of the receptors is a woman aged 25 to 45 who had been exposed to COVID-19.

J is TRBJ2-3 and V is TRBV27; TRBD2 might be the D (6 bases). V was cut by 0 bases and J by 2 bases, with 9 bases left in between. CDR3 length equals 15 residues. Germline V gene lookup returns CDR1 MNHEY and CDR2 SMNVEV (reference sequence). This CDR3 reads CASSLSGTSTDTQYF. The CDR3, as DNA: TGTGCCAGCAGTTTATCAGGGACTTCCACAGATACGCAGTATTTT.

V usage is TRBV18 and J usage is TRBJ2-7; the D is unclear. Germline V CDR1 and CDR2: KGHSH, LQKENI. This CDR3 is 12 amino acids long. The ends were cut back, 5 bases at V and 2 bases at J, with 7 bases in the middle. The CDR3 loop reads CASSTETYEQYF. CDR3 nucleotides: TGTGCCAGCTCAACAGAAACCTACGAGCAGTACTTC.

This sequence joins TRBV21-1 and TRBJ2-1; TRBD2 is taken as the D call from the table, unchecked against the DNA. TRBV21-1 is a pseudogene. The CDR3 is 21 residues long. DNA for the CDR3: TGTGCCAGCAGCAAATGGCCGGCTAGTGAGTTTAAAGGAGCTTCCTGCAATGAGCAGTTCTTC. Protein product: CASSKWPASEFKGASCNEQFF.

The genes are TRBV29-1 and TRBJ1-2; 7 positions match TRBD1. The CDR3 loop spans 13 amino acids. V trimming: 7 bases; J trimming: 3 bases; junction bases outside the gene matches: 8. Germline lookup yields CDR1 SQVTM and CDR2 ANQGSEA. CDR3 DNA: TGCAGCGCCCGCACCGGGACAGACTATGGCTACACCTTC. Its protein product is CSARTGTDYGYTF.

Comments on this clone: Within the sample, other DNA sequences also encode this same CDR3. CDR3 nucleotide sequence: TGTGCCAGCTCGCGGGACAGGGATGAAAAACTGTTTTTT. Translated: CASSRDRDEKLFF. The chain combines TRBV18 with TRBJ1-4, with TRBD1 identical over 9 bases. The V segment lost 6 bases and the J segment 6 bases; nucleotides outside the gene matches: 2. This CDR3 has 13 amino acids. CDR1 is KGHSH, CDR2 LQKENI, per germline.

The chain uses TRBV5-5 and TRBJ1-1; D is undetermined. CDR1 and CDR2 from the germline V gene are SGHKS and YYEKEE (reference sequence). The length of the CDR3 is 13 residues. V was clipped by 4 bases and J by 2 bases, with 9 bases between them. CDR3 sequence reads: CASSPVLNTEAFF. The CDR3 DNA sequence: TGTGCCAGCAGCCCGGTGCTTAACACTGAAGCTTTCTTT.

The rearrangement joins TRBV7-3 to TRBJ2-1, with D possibly being TRBD2 (6 bases). The CDR3 runs to 15 residues. Germline CDR1 is SGHTA and CDR2 is FQGTGA. V lost 5 bases and J lost 5, with 16 bases in between. The CDR3 DNA is TGTGCCAGCAGCCTGGACTACTTTGTAAACAATGAGCAGTTCTTC. The encoded protein is CASSLDYFVNNEQFF.